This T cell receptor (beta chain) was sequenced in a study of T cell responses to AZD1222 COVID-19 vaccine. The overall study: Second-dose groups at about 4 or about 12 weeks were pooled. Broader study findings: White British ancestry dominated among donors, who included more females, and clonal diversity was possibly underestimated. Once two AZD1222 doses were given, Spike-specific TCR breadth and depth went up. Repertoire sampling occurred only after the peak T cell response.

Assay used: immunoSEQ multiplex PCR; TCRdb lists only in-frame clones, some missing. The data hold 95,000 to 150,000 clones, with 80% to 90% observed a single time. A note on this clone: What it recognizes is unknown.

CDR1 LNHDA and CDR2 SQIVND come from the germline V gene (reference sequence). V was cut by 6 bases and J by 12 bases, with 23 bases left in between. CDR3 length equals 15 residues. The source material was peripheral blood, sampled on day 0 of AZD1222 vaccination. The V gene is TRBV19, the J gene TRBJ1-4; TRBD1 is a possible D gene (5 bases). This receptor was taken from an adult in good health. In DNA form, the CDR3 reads TGTGCCAGTAGGGACCGGGACGGAGTAATGAAAGAACTGTTTTTT. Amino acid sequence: CASRDRDGVMKELFF.